This T cell receptor (beta chain) derives from a study of blood T cell repertoires in COVID-19. Study context: The cDNA or gDNA used as material had been derived from T cells, B-cell-depleted T cells, or PBMCs.

This CDR3 is 16 amino acids long. The germline gives CDR1 SEHNR, CDR2 FQNEAQ (reference sequence). V lost 5 bases, J lost 1 base, and 17 bases lay in between. Generated by immunoSEQ multiplex PCR, the TCRdb table keeps only in-frame clones and is missing some. The table lists roughly 72,000 clones, 85% to 90% of them singletons. Source material: peripheral blood. This chain joins TRBV7-9 and TRBJ1-2; D is possibly TRBD1 (6 bases). The sequence was obtained from a human donor in a cohort sampled during active COVID-19. DNA of the CDR3: TGTGCCAGCAGCCAACCACGGGACACCGATAACTATGGCTACACCTTC. It encodes CASSQPRDTDNYGYTF.